This T cell receptor (beta chain) was sequenced during a study of vaccination and CD4 T cells after COVID-19. About the study: SARS-CoV-2, HCoV-NL63, HCoV-OC43 and HCoV-229E supplied the overlapping spike peptides used to stimulate cells. Each control culture was treated with a CEFX pool, an HIV-1 Nef pool, or no peptide.

Treatment meaning: roughly ten-day PBMC culture with coronavirus spike peptide pools or control peptides (ViraFEST assay). The unexposed donor's CD4+ T cells were collected before the COVID-19 pandemic (2011-2018). Fresh medium (containing IL-2) replaced half the medium on days 3 and 7. Where cells permitted, unexposed-donor CD4+ T cells were probed with SARS-CoV-2 S/N and four cold-coronavirus spikes. A few counts support this clonotype. Its antigen is as yet unknown. An Oncomine TCR Beta short-read assay was used to sequence the DNA from cultured CD4+ T cells. In this case, cultured CD4+ T cells provided the extracted genomic DNA. TCRdb re-called the PCR reads through MiXCR, storing one row per CDR3 protein. The sample records some 10,000 distinct CDR3 sequences, 35% being singletons. Between the trimmed V and J ends, which lost 10 bases and 5 bases, there was a span of 18 bases. The CDR3 runs to 14 residues. The germline CDR1 and CDR2 sequences are ENHRY and SYGVKD.

This TCR was recovered from a human donor in good health. The sequenced material came from CD4+ T cells from blood, cultured in vitro. The chain has TRBV10-3 and TRBJ2-4; D possibly corresponds to TRBD1 (5 bases). As DNA, the CDR3 is TGTGCCACCAAGGCAGGGTTAGGTGAAAACATTCAGTACTTC. Protein product: CATKAGLGENIQYF.